Presented here are 25 T cell receptor beta chains from one specimen sequenced in a study of T cell responses to AZD1222 COVID-19 vaccine. Assay: immunoSEQ multiplex PCR; the TCRdb copy retains only in-frame clones and omits some. The sample yields fewer than 130,000 clones, less than 95% seen once. This sample comprised peripheral blood, obtained 28 days after the second AZD1222 dose. The origin of the receptors is an adult who received the AZD1222 COVID-19 vaccine.

The chain has TRBV6-5 and TRBJ1-6, with TRBD1 matching over 8 bases. The CDR3 totals 15 residues. CDR1 and CDR2 from the germline V gene are MNHEY and SVGAGI. Trimming cost V 7 bases and J 2 bases; bases outside gene matches: 4. The CDR3 here is CASIRQGPYNSPLHF. For the CDR3, the DNA is TGTGCCAGCATTAGACAGGGGCCCTATAATTCACCCCTCCACTTT.

V usage is TRBV6-5 and J usage is TRBJ2-3; TRBD2 aligns across 11 bases. The germline CDR1 and CDR2 sequences are MNHEY and SVGAGI. This CDR3 comprises 14 residues. V dropped 8 bases and J dropped 2; count of bases not matched to a gene: 3. This chain's CDR3 is CASEGLADTDTQYF. The CDR3 nucleotides are TGTGCCAGCGAGGGACTAGCGGACACAGATACGCAGTATTTT.

The rearrangement links TRBV7-8 to TRBJ1-6; D perhaps matches TRBD1 (5 bases). V lost 4 bases, J lost 13 bases, and 26 bases lay in between. Germline CDR1 SGHVS, CDR2 FQNEAQ. CDR3 length equals 17 residues. The CDR3 is CASSSLRDSLGWVPLHF. In DNA, the CDR3 is TGTGCCAGCAGCTCCCTCCGGGACTCCCTTGGATGGGTCCCCCTCCACTTT.

This chain links TRBV18 with TRBJ1-1, with D tentatively TRBD1 (5 bases). The ends were cut back, 8 bases at V and 1 base at J, with 14 bases in the middle. CDR1 is KGHSH, CDR2 LQKENI, per germline. There are 14 residues in the CDR3. The CDR3: CASPGWSENTEAFF. In nucleotides, the CDR3 is TGTGCCAGCCCAGGGTGGAGTGAGAACACTGAAGCTTTCTTT.

V is TRBV3-1 (or the pseudogene TRBV3-2) and J is TRBJ1-2, with TRBD1 identical over 7 bases. Looked up from germline, CDR1 is LGHDT and CDR2 is YNNKEL (reference sequence). The trim removed 4 bases at V and 6 bases at J, leaving 8 bases unmatched. The CDR3 is made up of 14 amino acids. The CDR3 here is CASSLSGGSDGYTF. The CDR3 DNA follows: TGTGCCAGCAGCCTCTCAGGGGGAAGCGATGGCTACACCTTC.

This clone was detected only once. The chain is built from TRBV3-1 (or the pseudogene TRBV3-2) and TRBJ1-2, with D tentatively TRBD1 (5 bases). CDR3 length: 18 amino acids. Germline assignment: CDR1 LGHDT and CDR2 YNNKEL (reference sequence). Trimming stripped 5 bases from V and 4 bases from J, with 26 bases between. The DNA for the CDR3 is TGTGCCAGCAGCGCGAATCGGAGGCGCAGGGATGTTGGCTATGGCTACACCTTC. This translates into CASSANRRRRDVGYGYTF.

This chain connects TRBV3-1 (or the pseudogene TRBV3-2) to TRBJ2-5; the match to TRBD2 covers 7 bases. The CDR3 is made up of 16 amino acids. The ends lost 2 bases at V and 5 bases at J; junction bases unmatched: 11. The germline V gene encodes CDR1 LGHDT and CDR2 YNNKEL (reference sequence). CDR3 region: CASSQNPRLAGETQYF. The CDR3 DNA is TGTGCCAGCAGCCAAAATCCAAGACTAGCCGGTGAGACCCAGTACTTC.

The chain has TRBV7-9 and TRBJ1-1; no firm D call. Trimming shortened V by 3 bases and J by 5 bases, and 10 bases separated the two germline ends. The CDR3 is made up of 13 amino acids. Germline V gene lookup returns CDR1 SEHNR and CDR2 FQNEAQ (reference sequence). The CDR3 loop reads CASSFSAQTEAFF. The CDR3 nucleotides read TGTGCCAGCAGCTTTTCCGCACAAACTGAAGCTTTCTTT.

The V call is TRBV6-2 or TRBV6-3, the J call TRBJ2-1, with D possibly being TRBD2 (6 bases). With 2 bases removed from V and 6 bases from J, the gap between germline ends came to 11 bases. Germline V gene sequence: CDR1 MNHEY, CDR2 SVGEGT. This CDR3 is built from 14 residues. DNA of the CDR3: TGTGCCAGCAGTTACCCCGGAGGGCGCAATGAGCAGTTCTTC. Amino acids: CASSYPGGRNEQFF.

This clone was counted once. The gene calls are TRBV6-5 and TRBJ2-1, with a tentative D call TRBD2 (5 bases). The germline gives CDR1 MNHEY, CDR2 SVGAGI. Trimming left V 5 bases short and J 10 bases short, with 12 bases between. The CDR3 runs 12 residues. The CDR3 is CASSQRREEQFF. The CDR3 nucleotides read TGTGCCAGCAGTCAACGTCGGGAAGAGCAGTTCTTC.

The chain carries TRBV7-8 and TRBJ1-5, with D uncertain. The germline V and J ends were trimmed by 1 base and 1 base, with 8 bases remaining between them. This CDR3 has 15 amino acids. Germline lookup yields CDR1 SGHVS and CDR2 FQNEAQ. DNA for the CDR3: TGTGCCAGCAGCTTAGAAGGGCAGAGCAATCAGCCCCAGCATTTT. This translates into CASSLEGQSNQPQHF.

This sequence joins TRBV24-1 and TRBJ2-3; 8 bases are a match to TRBD2. V was clipped by 3 bases and J by 2 bases; unmatched bases: 3. CDR3 length equals 15 residues. Looked up from germline, CDR1 is KGHDR and CDR2 is SFDVKD. The CDR3 bases are TGTGCCACCAGTGATCCGGGAGGGCACACAGATACGCAGTATTTT. It yields the protein CATSDPGGHTDTQYF.

The rearrangement uses TRBV15 and TRBJ2-7; 13 nucleotides line up with TRBD2. The V segment lost 1 base and the J segment 9 bases; nucleotides outside the gene matches: 9. This CDR3 region has 16 residues. Germline V gene sequence: CDR1 LNHNV, CDR2 YYDKDF (reference sequence). CDR3 region: CATSRAGTSGTRGQYF. The CDR3 DNA reads TGTGCCACCAGCAGAGCCGGGACTAGCGGGACCCGCGGGCAGTACTTC.

The V call is TRBV11-3, the J call TRBJ2-2, with a tentative D call TRBD2 (6 bases). This CDR3 has 15 amino acids. V lost 2 bases and J 3 bases, leaving 10 bases between the germline ends. Germline-derived CDR1 and CDR2 are SGHNT and YENEEA. The CDR3: CASSLSGVDTGELFF. The DNA of the CDR3 is TGTGCCAGCAGCTTATCGGGGGTTGACACCGGGGAGCTGTTTTTT.

The chain recombines TRBV27 with TRBJ2-5; 9 nucleotides align to TRBD2. Germline lookup yields CDR1 MNHEY and CDR2 SMNVEV (reference sequence). There are 15 residues in the CDR3. Unmatched junction bases numbered 10, after V lost 6 bases and J lost 5 bases. CDR3 sequence: CASSRGGGAVETQYF. The CDR3 bases are TGTGCCAGCAGCAGAGGCGGGGGGGCGGTCGAGACCCAGTACTTC.

The V gene is TRBV19, the J gene TRBJ2-1; D is uncertain. V was cut by 1 base and J by 4 bases, with 20 bases left in between. Germline CDR1 LNHDA, CDR2 SQIVND (reference sequence). The CDR3 is made up of 18 amino acids. CDR3 amino acids: CASSIAPPDLVGYNEQFF. CDR3 DNA sequence: TGTGCCAGTAGTATAGCCCCCCCGGACCTTGTCGGGTACAATGAGCAGTTCTTC.

The CDR3 spells CASSNWPYEQYF. CDR3 bases: TGTGCCAGCAGCAACTGGCCCTACGAGCAGTACTTC. The V call is TRBV21-1, the J call TRBJ2-7; TRBD1 is the table's D call and was not checked against the DNA. TRBV21-1 is marked as a pseudogene. The CDR3 sequence is 12 residues long.

This chain uses TRBV9 with TRBJ1-5; D gene ambiguous. With 0 bases removed from V and 5 bases from J, the gap between germline ends came to 9 bases. Germline lookup yields CDR1 SGDLS and CDR2 YYNGEE. There are 14 residues in the CDR3. CDR3 DNA sequence: TGTGCCAGCAGCGTAGGCGGGCAGGATCAGCCCCAGCATTTT. Protein sequence: CASSVGGQDQPQHF.

The V gene is TRBV7-9, the J gene TRBJ2-1, with 12 positions matching TRBD2. The CDR3 runs 16 residues. V dropped 3 bases and J dropped 4; count of bases not matched to a gene: 4. The V gene's germline CDR1 is SEHNR and CDR2 FQNEAQ (reference sequence). CDR3 nucleotides: TGTGCCAGCAGCTTCCGACTAGCGGGGGATTACAATGAGCAGTTCTTC. The encoded protein is CASSFRLAGDYNEQFF.

V is TRBV6-1 and J is TRBJ1-4; D may be TRBD1 (6 bases). V was clipped by 4 bases and J by 7 bases, with 19 bases between them. Germline V lookup: CDR1 MNHNS, CDR2 SASEGT. This CDR3 comprises 16 residues. The CDR3 spells CASSALPGDISEKLFF. CDR3 bases: TGTGCCAGCAGTGCCTTGCCCGGGGACATAAGTGAAAAACTGTTTTTT.

The rearrangement uses TRBV18 and TRBJ2-1; D gene uncertain. V gave up 3 bases and J gave up 0 bases, with 12 bases separating them. CDR1 and CDR2 from the germline V gene are KGHSH and LQKENI. The length of the CDR3 is 16 residues. The CDR3 loop is CASSPVSGNSYNEQFF. The CDR3, as DNA: TGTGCCAGCTCACCCGTATCGGGCAACTCCTACAATGAGCAGTTCTTC.

The genes are TRBV5-4 and TRBJ1-1; the D gene is possibly TRBD1 (6 bases). The V gene's germline CDR1 is SGHNT and CDR2 YYREEE (reference sequence). Trimming stripped 8 bases from V and 5 bases from J, with 16 bases between. The CDR3 has 13 amino acids. CDR3 amino acids: CASSYGGHTEAFF. The CDR3 coding sequence is TGTGCCAGTTCGTACGGGGGGCATACTGAAGCTTTCTTT.

The chain links TRBV6-5 to TRBJ2-7, with D perhaps matching TRBD1 or TRBD2 (6 bases each). With 7 bases removed from V and 6 bases from J, the gap between germline ends came to 22 bases. CDR3 length: 15 residues. Per germline, CDR1 MNHEY and CDR2 SVGAGI. The CDR3 DNA reads TGTGCCAGCATCTACCGGATGGGGGGCTCCGCCGAGCAGTACTTC. As protein: CASIYRMGGSAEQYF.

The genes are TRBV5-6 and TRBJ2-7; TRBD1 aligns across 7 bases. This CDR3 region has 17 residues. The germline CDR1 and CDR2 sequences are SGHDT and YYEEEE. Trimming at V came to 4 bases and at J to 3 bases, leaving 16 bases not matched to a gene. The CDR3 sequence is CASSPPPGQRPLYEQYF. In DNA form, the CDR3 reads TGTGCCAGCAGCCCCCCCCCGGGACAGAGACCACTCTACGAGCAGTACTTC.

By its share, this clone is medium-sized. In DNA, the CDR3 is TGTGCCAGCAGCTATACTCTAGCGGGGGAGCAGTACTTC. It is translated as CASSYTLAGEQYF. The rearrangement joins TRBV27 to TRBJ2-7, with 9 nucleotides matching TRBD2. The V segment lost 6 bases and the J segment 7 bases; nucleotides outside the gene matches: 7. The CDR3 consists of 13 residues. Germline V lookup: CDR1 MNHEY, CDR2 SMNVEV (reference sequence).